This TCR beta chain was obtained from a study of CD8 T cells in Susac syndrome. RNA totalling about 0.5 to 1 ug underwent reverse transcription with random hexamers. From the immunoSEQ multiplex PCR reads, TCRdb called clonotypes with MiXCR, one entry per CDR3 protein. The sample gives some 47,000 distinct CDR3 sequences, more than 85% of which show up once; roughly 0.4% is in the top ten. From germline, CDR1 is SQVTM and CDR2 ANQGSEA. Deletions cut 1 base from V and 4 bases from J, with 7 bases between. This CDR3 has 12 residues. The sequenced material came from CD8+ T cells from PBMCs. The chain links TRBV29-1 to TRBJ1-1, with a tentative D call TRBD1 (6 bases). This sequence was found in a human donor in good health. The CDR3 here is CSVEGGPTEAFF. CDR3 DNA sequence: TGCAGCGTTGAAGGGGGGCCCACTGAAGCTTTCTTT.